This TCR beta chain was sequenced during a study of CD8 T cells in Susac syndrome. V was pared by 0 bases and J by 0 bases, with 4 bases between. CDR3 length: 14 amino acids. The germline CDR1 and CDR2 sequences are LGHNA and YNFKEQ. This clonotype was observed a few times. An amount of RNA that ranged from roughly 0.5 to 1 ug was reverse transcribed with random hexamers. In TCRdb, the immunoSEQ multiplex PCR reads were re-called with MiXCR into one record per CDR3 protein. The sample holds 210,000 or so distinct CDR3 sequences, approximately 94% seen once. This sequence joins TRBV4-2 and TRBJ2-3; D unclear. This clonotype was sampled from a human donor with Susac syndrome. Sequenced input: CD4+ T cells from PBMCs. The CDR3 protein is CASSQEPSTDTQYF. CDR3 DNA: TGTGCCAGCAGCCAAGAGCCGAGCACAGATACGCAGTATTTT.